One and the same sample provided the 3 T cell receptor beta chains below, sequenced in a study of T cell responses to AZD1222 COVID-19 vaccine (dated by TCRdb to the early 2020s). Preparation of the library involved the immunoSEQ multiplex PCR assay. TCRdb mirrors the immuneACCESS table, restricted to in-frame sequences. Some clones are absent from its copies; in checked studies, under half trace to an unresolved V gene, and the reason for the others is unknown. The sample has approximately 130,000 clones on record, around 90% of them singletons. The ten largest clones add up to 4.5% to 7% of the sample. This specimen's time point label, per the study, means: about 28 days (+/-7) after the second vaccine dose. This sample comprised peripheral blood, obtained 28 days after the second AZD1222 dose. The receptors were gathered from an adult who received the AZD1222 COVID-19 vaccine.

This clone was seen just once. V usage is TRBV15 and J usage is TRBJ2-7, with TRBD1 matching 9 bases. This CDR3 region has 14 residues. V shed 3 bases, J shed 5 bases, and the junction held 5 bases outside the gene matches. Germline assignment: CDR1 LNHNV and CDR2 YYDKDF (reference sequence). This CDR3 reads CATSRGQGADEQYF. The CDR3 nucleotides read TGTGCCACCAGCAGGGGACAGGGAGCGGACGAGCAGTACTTC.

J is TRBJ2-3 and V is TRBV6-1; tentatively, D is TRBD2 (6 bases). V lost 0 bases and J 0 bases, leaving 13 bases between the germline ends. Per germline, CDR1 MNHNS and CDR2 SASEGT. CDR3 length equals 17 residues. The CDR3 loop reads CASSEAGGAASTDTQYF. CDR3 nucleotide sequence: TGTGCCAGCAGTGAAGCGGGAGGTGCGGCTAGCACAGATACGCAGTATTTT.

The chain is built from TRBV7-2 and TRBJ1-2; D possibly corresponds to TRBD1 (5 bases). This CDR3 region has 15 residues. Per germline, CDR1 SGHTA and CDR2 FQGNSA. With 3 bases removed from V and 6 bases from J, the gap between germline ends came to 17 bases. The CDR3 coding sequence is TGTGCCAGCAGCTTTCAGGGATCAGGCAGGGATGGCTACACCTTC. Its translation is CASSFQGSGRDGYTF.